This T cell receptor beta chain was identified in a study of shared clonotypes between healthy human individuals. On the study more broadly: CD4 naive and CD4 memory each took three plates per donor, while CD8 naive took two and CD8 memory one. Broader study findings: Some naive CD4 clonotypes, around 5%, turned up in common across a few donors. Shared clonotypes across all four donors exceeded non-shared ones in generation probability. Represented genetic and exposure-history diversity was restricted by having few donors.

Of note for this clone: The antigen is not known.

The ends lost 1 base at V and 4 bases at J; junction bases unmatched: 13. Per the germline V gene, CDR1 is SEHNR and CDR2 is FQNEAQ (reference sequence). The CDR3 runs to 17 residues. Sequenced by immunoSEQ multiplex PCR; TCRdb stores in-frame clones only, minus some. The sample yields about 680,000 clones, approximately 79% seen once. V usage is TRBV7-9 and J usage is TRBJ2-7; TRBD2 matches 7 bases. The source is a woman under 40 in good health. What was sequenced was memory CD4+ T cells sorted from blood. Subset indicated: CD45RA-negative fraction. The CDR3 here is CASSLGRWGRAPYEQYF. The CDR3 region has the DNA TGTGCCAGCAGCTTAGGGCGATGGGGGAGGGCCCCGTACGAGCAGTACTTC. The full variable domain, rest sourced from reference TRBV7-9 and TRBJ2-7, is DTGVSQNPRHKITKRGQNVTFRCDPISEHNRLYWYRQTLGQGPEFLTYFQNEAQLEKSRLLSDRFSAERPKGSFSTLEIQRTEQGDSAMYLCASSLGRWGRAPYEQYFGPGTRLTVT.